This TCR beta chain was obtained from a study of blood T cell repertoires in COVID-19 (dated by TCRdb to about 2020). Regarding the research as a whole: Samples from collaborators originated in the United States, Italy and Spain and spanned both the acute and convalescent phases of COVID-19. The prospective study material was composed of cDNA or gDNA derived from T cells, B-cell-depleted T cells, or PBMCs. Subjects who had been exposed to COVID-19, were actively infected with it, or had recovered from it provided the deeply sampled blood TCRbeta repertoires that made up the dataset. The repertoires were released in a freely available public database intended as a resource for research on the immune response to SARS-CoV-2. The samples were drawn from the first 160 participants of the ongoing ImmuneRACE study and from 1,254 subjects provided by 6 global collaborators. Nearly every sample came with metadata listing a de-identified subject ID, COVID-19 status, age in years and sex. Where HLA class I and class II types were available, the types were taken from metadata supplied by the sample provider, not from assay-based typing. Overall study outcomes, separate from this receptor: The quantity of clinical and demographic metadata differed by source and by participant and was supplied without curation.

Concerning this clone itself: Its antigen is not yet known. Per-base quality was not reported, and no clone a single base away is much larger than it.

TCRbeta CDR3 regions were amplified from genomic DNA by means of the immunoSEQ Assay, a bias-controlled multiplex PCR. Processing in the source paper ran as follows. Within the assay, amplification of reference gene primers was used to estimate how many nucleated cells each sample contained. To quantify the absolute abundance of each unique TCRbeta CDR3 rearrangement, sequence reads were collapsed and filtered. Productive Simpson clonality was computed per sample as the square root of Simpson's diversity index over productive rearrangements. Held by TCRdb, this immuneACCESS table contains in-frame sequences only and omits some clones. Under half of the omission traces to an unresolved V gene where checked; the cause of the rest is unknown. That table gives V, J and clone size, and the DNA gave D and trimming. The sample contains around 190,000 clones, more than 65% of them found a single time. The ten top clones hold over 10% of the sample.

The germline V gene encodes CDR1 MNHNS and CDR2 SASEGT. Trimming at the junction amounts to 0 bases on V and 9 bases on J, and the germline ends lie 12 bases apart. Reading from cysteine to phenylalanine, the CDR3 counts 15 amino acids. The entry retains the CDR3 DNA only, 45 bases that are in frame from base 1. Whole blood was collected in K2EDTA tubes by collaborating institutions according to the institutions' own protocols. Collaborator samples were shipped for TCRbeta analysis as frozen whole blood, isolated PBMCs, or DNA extracted from either sample type. The chain uses TRBV6-1 and TRBJ1-6; TRBD1 could be the D gene, as 5 bases match. The sequenced material came from peripheral blood. This TCR was recovered from a human donor in a cohort sampled during active COVID-19. The nucleotide sequence is given as TGTGCCAGCAGTGAAGCGGCAGGGACTGGTTCACCCCTCCACTTT. Protein translation: CASSEAAGTGSPLHF.